The 9 T cell receptor beta chains below come from one sample, sequenced in a study of shared clonotypes between healthy human individuals. Selected positively for CCR7 and CD45RO-negative, naive CD8 cells excluded terminally differentiated effector memory CD45RA+ cells. Method: immunoSEQ multiplex PCR; TCRdb's copy keeps in-frame clones and lacks some. The sample shows roughly 2 million clones, approximately 94% of them seen only once. The specimen sequenced was naive CD8+ T cells sorted from blood. The receptors were sampled from a man younger than 35 in good health.

The V and J genes are TRBV5-1 and TRBJ2-5; D is ambiguous. Per the germline V gene, CDR1 is SGHRS and CDR2 is YFSETQ. The CDR3 covers 17 residues. V shed 2 bases and J shed 1 base, with 18 bases lying between them. The DNA for the CDR3 is TGCGCCAGCAGCTTATGGGCGAAAAAGTCGGGCCAAGAGACCCAGTACTTC. Its protein product is CASSLWAKKSGQETQYF.

The chain uses TRBV19 and TRBJ2-3, with D tentatively TRBD2 (6 bases). Trimming pared 6 bases from V and 0 bases from J, leaving 13 bases between. CDR1 and CDR2 (germline): LNHDA, SQIVND (reference sequence). This CDR3 region has 15 residues. The CDR3 nucleotides read TGTGCCAGTAGAACTAGCTTCTCTAGCACAGATACGCAGTATTTT. Its translation is CASRTSFSSTDTQYF.

The gene calls are TRBV19 and TRBJ1-2, with TRBD1 identical over 7 bases. J was trimmed by 0 bases and V by 3 bases; bases with no gene match: 1. Per germline, CDR1 LNHDA and CDR2 SQIVND (reference sequence). The CDR3 spans 14 residues. As DNA, the CDR3 is TGTGCCAGTAGTATGGACAGGTCTAACTATGGCTACACCTTC. Protein sequence: CASSMDRSNYGYTF. Looking up the rest from reference TRBV19 and TRBJ1-2 gives the full variable domain: DGGITQSPKYLFRKEGQNVTLSCEQNLNHDAMYWYRQDPGQGLRLIYYSQIVNDFQKGDIAEGYSVSREKKESFPLTVTSAQKNPTAFYLCASSMDRSNYGYTFGSGTRLTVV.

The chain combines TRBV9 with TRBJ1-2, with a tentative D call TRBD1 (6 bases). The V gene's germline CDR1 is SGDLS and CDR2 YYNGEE. Trimming took off 0 bases at V and 4 bases at J, with 22 bases between the two ends. This CDR3 has 18 residues. Here the CDR3 reads CASSVGGGEEGVIYGYTF. For the CDR3, the DNA is TGTGCCAGCAGCGTAGGTGGAGGGGAAGAGGGGGTTATCTATGGCTACACCTTC.

The CDR3 reads CASSQKVTEYEQYF. CDR3 sequence (DNA): TGCGCCAGCAGCCAAAAAGTCACGGAATACGAGCAGTACTTC. V is TRBV4-1 and J is TRBJ2-7, with D hard to call. CDR3 size: 14 residues. From germline, CDR1 is MGHRA and CDR2 YSYEKL. Trimming shortened V by 2 bases and J by 4 bases, and 12 bases separated the two germline ends.

Remarks on this clone: The junction shows a germline mismatch at one end, possibly a read error. The gene calls are TRBV11-2 and TRBJ1-1, with 7 bases matching TRBD1. CDR3 size: 15 residues. Germline V gene sequence: CDR1 SGHAT, CDR2 FQNNGV. CDR3: CLLGAHRGPYTEAFF. CDR3 DNA: TGCCTGTTAGGGGCCCACAGGGGTCCTTACACTGAAGCTTTCTTT.

This clone was seen just once. Distinct nucleotide sequences in the sample also encode this CDR3. The genes are TRBV7-9 and TRBJ1-6; 10 bases fit TRBD1. The germline V gene has CDR1 SEHNR and CDR2 FQNEAQ (reference sequence). The trim removed 4 bases at V and 8 bases at J, leaving 2 bases unmatched. CDR3 size: 14 residues. This CDR3 is CASSSGQGDSPLHF. The CDR3 DNA is TGTGCCAGCAGCTCCGGACAGGGGGATTCACCCCTCCACTTT.

This clone occurred once. The gene calls are TRBV10-3 and TRBJ2-5; 13 nucleotides align to TRBD2. V shed 3 bases, J shed 5 bases, and the junction held 12 bases outside the gene matches. The germline V gene encodes CDR1 ENHRY and CDR2 SYGVKD. The CDR3 sequence is 18 residues long. CDR3 in amino acids: CAISDPGTSGDTWETQYF. The CDR3 coding sequence is TGTGCCATCAGTGACCCCGGGACTAGCGGGGATACTTGGGAGACCCAGTACTTC.

Concerning this clone itself: This sample also contains other DNA sequences that code for the same CDR3. The V call is TRBV5-1, the J call TRBJ2-7; weak D call: TRBD1 (6 bases). V lost 1 base and J 4 bases, leaving 9 bases between the germline ends. The CDR3 sequence is 13 residues long. Germline lookup yields CDR1 SGHRS and CDR2 YFSETQ. The CDR3 nucleotides read TGCGCCAGCAGCTTGTCGACAGGATACGAGCAGTACTTC. This codes for CASSLSTGYEQYF.